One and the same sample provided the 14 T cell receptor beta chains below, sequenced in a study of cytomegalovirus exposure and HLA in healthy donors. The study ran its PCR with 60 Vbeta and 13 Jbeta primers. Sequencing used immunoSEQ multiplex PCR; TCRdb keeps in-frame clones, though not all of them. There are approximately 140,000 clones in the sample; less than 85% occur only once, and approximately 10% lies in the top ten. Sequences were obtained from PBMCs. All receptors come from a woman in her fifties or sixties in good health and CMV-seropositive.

The CDR3 DNA follows: TGTGCCAGCAGCTCGAACCTCAGGGCAGACGGCACCGGGGAGCTGTTTTTT. The encoded protein is CASSSNLRADGTGELFF. This chain joins TRBV7-2 and TRBJ2-2; perhaps TRBD1 as D (5 bases). The V gene's germline CDR1 is SGHTA and CDR2 FQGNSA. The CDR3 totals 17 residues. Trimming took 4 bases from V and 4 from J, leaving 19 bases between them.

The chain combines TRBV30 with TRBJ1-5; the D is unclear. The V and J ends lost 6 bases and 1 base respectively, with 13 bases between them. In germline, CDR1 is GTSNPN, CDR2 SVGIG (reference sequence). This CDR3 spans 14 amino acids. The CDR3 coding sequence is TGTGCCTGTCGGCCCATCGGGAGCAATCAGCCCCAGCATTTT. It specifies CACRPIGSNQPQHF.

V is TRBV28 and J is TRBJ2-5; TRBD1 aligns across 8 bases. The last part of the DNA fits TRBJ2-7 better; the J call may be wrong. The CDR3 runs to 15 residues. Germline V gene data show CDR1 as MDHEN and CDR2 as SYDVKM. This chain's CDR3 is CASSFSGQGLYEQYF. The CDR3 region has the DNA TGTGCCAGCAGTTTCTCCGGACAGGGCCTCTACGAGCAGTACTTC.

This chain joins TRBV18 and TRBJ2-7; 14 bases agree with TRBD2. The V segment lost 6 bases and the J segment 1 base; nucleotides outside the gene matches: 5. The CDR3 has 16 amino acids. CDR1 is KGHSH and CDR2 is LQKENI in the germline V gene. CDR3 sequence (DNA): TGTGCCAGCTCCACCAGGACTAGCGGGGGGTCCTACGAGCAGTACTTC. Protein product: CASSTRTSGGSYEQYF.

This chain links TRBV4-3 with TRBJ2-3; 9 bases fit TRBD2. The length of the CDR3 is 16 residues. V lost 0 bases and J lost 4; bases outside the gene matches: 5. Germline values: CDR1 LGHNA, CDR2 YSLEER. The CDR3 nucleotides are TGCGCCAGCAGCCAAGATGAGGGACTAGCCGCAGATACGCAGTATTTT. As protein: CASSQDEGLAADTQYF.

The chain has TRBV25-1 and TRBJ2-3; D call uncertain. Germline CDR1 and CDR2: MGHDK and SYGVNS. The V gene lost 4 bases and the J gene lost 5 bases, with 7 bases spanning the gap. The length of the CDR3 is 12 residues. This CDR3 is CASSAIQDTQYF. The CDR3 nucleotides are TGTGCCAGCAGTGCAATTCAAGATACGCAGTATTTT.

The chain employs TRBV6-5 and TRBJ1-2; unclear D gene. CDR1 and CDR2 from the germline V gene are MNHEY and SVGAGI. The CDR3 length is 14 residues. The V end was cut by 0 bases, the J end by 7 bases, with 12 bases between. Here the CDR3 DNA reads TGTGCCAGCAGTTACTCGACGGGATCCGGTGGCTACACCTTC. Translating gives CASSYSTGSGGYTF.

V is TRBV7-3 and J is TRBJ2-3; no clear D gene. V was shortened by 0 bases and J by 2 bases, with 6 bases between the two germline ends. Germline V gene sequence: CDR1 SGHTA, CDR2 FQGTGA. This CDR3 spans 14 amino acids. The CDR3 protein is CASSLTRSTDTQYF. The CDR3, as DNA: TGTGCCAGCAGCTTAACCAGGTCCACAGATACGCAGTATTTT.

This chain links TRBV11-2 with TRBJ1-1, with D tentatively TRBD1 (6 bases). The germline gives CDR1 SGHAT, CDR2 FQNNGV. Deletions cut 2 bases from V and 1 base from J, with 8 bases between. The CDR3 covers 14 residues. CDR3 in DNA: TGTGCCAGCAGCTTATGGGGGCGGAACACTGAAGCTTTCTTT. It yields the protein CASSLWGRNTEAFF.

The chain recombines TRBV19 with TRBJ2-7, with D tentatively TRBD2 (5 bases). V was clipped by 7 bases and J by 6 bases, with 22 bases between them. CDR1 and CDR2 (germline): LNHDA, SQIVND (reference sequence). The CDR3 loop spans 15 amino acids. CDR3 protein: CASKELGPGGGEQYF. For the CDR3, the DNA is TGTGCCAGTAAGGAACTCGGGCCCGGAGGAGGCGAGCAGTACTTC.

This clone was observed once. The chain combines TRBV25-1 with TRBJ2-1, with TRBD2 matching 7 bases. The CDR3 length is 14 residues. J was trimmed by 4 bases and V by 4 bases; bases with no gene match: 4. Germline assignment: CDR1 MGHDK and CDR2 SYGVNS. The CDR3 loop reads CASSGPGGYNEQFF. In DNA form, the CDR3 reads TGTGCCAGCAGTGGGCCCGGGGGGTACAATGAGCAGTTCTTC.

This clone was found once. The chain's CDR3 is CASTLLGENTEAFF. CDR3 in DNA: TGTGCCAGCACCCTGCTAGGAGAAAACACTGAAGCTTTCTTT. The chain links TRBV28 to TRBJ1-1; D not resolved. Looked up from germline, CDR1 is MDHEN and CDR2 is SYDVKM. The CDR3 is 14 residues long. Between the trimmed V and J ends, which lost 7 bases and 2 bases, there was a span of 14 bases.

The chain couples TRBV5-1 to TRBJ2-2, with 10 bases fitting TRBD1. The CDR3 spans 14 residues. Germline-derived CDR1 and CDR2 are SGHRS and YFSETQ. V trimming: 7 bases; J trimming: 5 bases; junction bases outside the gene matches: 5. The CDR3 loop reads CASGGTGATGELFF. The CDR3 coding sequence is TGCGCCAGCGGAGGGACAGGGGCGACCGGGGAGCTGTTTTTT. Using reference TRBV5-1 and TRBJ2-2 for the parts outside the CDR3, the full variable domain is KAGVTQTPRYLIKTRGQQVTLSCSPISGHRSVSWYQQTPGQGLQFLFEYFSETQRNKGNFPGRFSGRQFSNSRSEMNVSTLELGDSALYLCASGGTGATGELFFGEGSRLTVL.

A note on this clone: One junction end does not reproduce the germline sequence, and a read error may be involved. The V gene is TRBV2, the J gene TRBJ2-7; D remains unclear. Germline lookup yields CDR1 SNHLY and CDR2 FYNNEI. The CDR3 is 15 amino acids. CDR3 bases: TGTGCCAGCAGTGGGCTCCTCTACGACTCCTACGGGCAGTACTTC. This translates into CASSGLLYDSYGQYF.